Below, 27 T cell receptor beta chains from the same sample are listed, as sequenced in a study of cytomegalovirus exposure and HLA in healthy donors. The PCR was carried out with 60 Vbeta primers and 13 Jbeta primers. Using immunoSEQ multiplex PCR, the repertoire was profiled, and TCRdb retains in-frame clones only, with some absent. This sample has some 99,000 clones; 73% occur once, and the top ten carry around 7.7%. The sample comprised PBMCs. Receptors were obtained from a man in his forties in good health and CMV-seronegative.

Only one count was recorded for this clone. The chain joins TRBV5-4 to TRBJ2-2, with D perhaps matching TRBD2 (6 bases). Trimming took off 4 bases at V and 0 bases at J, with 10 bases between the two ends. Germline V CDR1 and CDR2: SGHNT, YYREEE (reference sequence). The CDR3 is made up of 15 amino acids. The CDR3 region has the DNA TGTGCCAGCAGCCCAGGGACTTCGAACACCGGGGAGCTGTTTTTT. Translating it yields CASSPGTSNTGELFF.

The count of this clone is one. The rearrangement links TRBV2 to TRBJ1-4; D perhaps matches TRBD1 (6 bases). The ends were cut back, 6 bases at V and 5 bases at J, with 10 bases in the middle. The germline gives CDR1 SNHLY, CDR2 FYNNEI. This CDR3 has 13 residues. The CDR3 region has the DNA TGTGCCAGCAGCGAGGGGGTCAATGAAAAACTGTTTTTT. Protein product: CASSEGVNEKLFF. Looking up the rest from reference TRBV2 and TRBJ1-4 gives the full variable domain: EPEVTQTPSHQVTQMGQEVILRCVPISNHLYFYWYRQILGQKVEFLVSFYNNEISEKSEIFDDQFSVERPDGSNFTLKIRSTKLEDSAMYFCASSEGVNEKLFFGSGTQLSVL.

As for this clone: One junction end disagrees with the germline gene, perhaps due to a read error. The rearrangement uses TRBV11-1 and TRBJ1-2; the D gene is possibly TRBD1 (5 bases). CDR3 length: 13 amino acids. CDR1 is SGHAT, CDR2 FQDESV, per germline (reference sequence). The CDR3 protein is CACSGDSRVDYTF. The CDR3 nucleotides are TGTGCCTGCAGCGGAGACAGCCGGGTTGACTACACCTTC.

This sequence joins TRBV13 and TRBJ1-1, with 8 bases that match TRBD1. Germline assignment: CDR1 PRHDT and CDR2 FYEKMQ (reference sequence). V shed 6 bases, J shed 4 bases, and the junction held 7 bases outside the gene matches. CDR3 length equals 14 residues. The CDR3 DNA reads TGTGCCAGCAGATCAGGGGGCGTGGGCACTGAAGCTTTCTTT. Residues: CASRSGGVGTEAFF. Full variable domain (rest looked up from reference TRBV13 and TRBJ1-1): AAGVIQSPRHLIKEKRETATLKCYPIPRHDTVYWYQQGPGQDPQFLISFYEKMQSDKGSIPDRFSAQQFSDYHSELNMSSLELGDSALYFCASRSGGVGTEAFFGQGTRLTVV.

This clone was seen more than once but under ten times. The gene calls are TRBV7-2 and TRBJ2-5; possibly TRBD2 for D (5 bases). Trimming stripped 1 base from V and 7 bases from J, with 16 bases between. Germline V gene sequence: CDR1 SGHTA, CDR2 FQGNSA. The CDR3 length is 15 residues. The CDR3 region has the DNA TGTGCCAGCAGCTTAGAAGGGAGAGGTATAGGGACCCAGTACTTC. Its translation is CASSLEGRGIGTQYF.

The gene calls are TRBV7-3 and TRBJ2-7, with 9 bases matching TRBD2. The CDR3 runs to 13 residues. Trimming took 2 bases from V and 6 from J; bases not matched to a gene: 2. In germline, CDR1 is SGHTA, CDR2 FQGTGA. The CDR3 sequence: CASSLAGGSEQYF. The CDR3 DNA is TGTGCCAGCAGCTTAGCGGGGGGGAGCGAGCAGTACTTC.

The chain has TRBV9 and TRBJ2-3; 12 bases align to TRBD2. This CDR3 region has 20 residues. Germline trimming cut 0 bases from V and 1 base from J; bases unmatched to any gene: 12. Germline CDR1 is SGDLS and CDR2 is YYNGEE. The CDR3 nucleotides read TGTGCCAGCAGCGTAGTAGGGGCTAGCGGGGGGGATTCGGGCACAGATACGCAGTATTTT. It encodes CASSVVGASGGDSGTDTQYF.

The chain is built from TRBV27 and TRBJ1-5; 8 nucleotides align to TRBD1. CDR1 and CDR2 from the germline V gene are MNHEY and SMNVEV (reference sequence). The V gene end was trimmed by 2 bases and the J gene end by 1 base; junction bases not matched to a gene: 7. The CDR3 is 17 amino acids. CDR3 amino acids: CASSLLWTGRSNQPQHF. Written as DNA, the CDR3 is TGTGCCAGCAGTTTACTTTGGACAGGGAGAAGCAATCAGCCCCAGCATTTT.

This chain connects TRBV18 to TRBJ2-3; the match to TRBD2 covers 10 bases. Germline assignment: CDR1 KGHSH and CDR2 LQKENI. V lost 8 bases and J lost 2; bases outside the gene matches: 13. This CDR3 contains 17 residues. CDR3 sequence (DNA): TGTGCCAGCACCGGCCTTCCTAGCGGGGGATCCACAGATACGCAGTATTTT. This codes for CASTGLPSGGSTDTQYF.

The rearrangement joins TRBV19 to TRBJ2-1, with 8 nucleotides matching TRBD2. The CDR3 runs to 16 residues. V lost 7 bases, J lost 4 bases, and 12 bases stayed unmatched. CDR1 and CDR2 from the germline V gene are LNHDA and SQIVND (reference sequence). This CDR3 is CASTGTGTRPYNEQFF. The CDR3 nucleotides read TGTGCCAGTACTGGGACCGGGACTAGACCGTACAATGAGCAGTTCTTC.

This chain links TRBV7-9 with TRBJ2-1, with 10 bases fitting TRBD2. CDR1 SEHNR and CDR2 FQNEAQ come from the germline V gene (reference sequence). This CDR3 has 16 amino acids. After removal of 5 bases from V and 5 bases from J, the junction contained 9 bases not matched to a gene. Written as DNA, the CDR3 is TGTGCCAGCAGCGCTATAGCGGGGGGCACTAACAATGAGCAGTTCTTC. Its translation: CASSAIAGGTNNEQFF.

The chain couples TRBV5-1 to TRBJ1-6; 9 bases are shared with TRBD1. V trimming: 3 bases; J trimming: 13 bases; junction bases outside the gene matches: 5. CDR3 length equals 13 residues. Germline-derived CDR1 and CDR2 are SGHRS and YFSETQ. DNA for the CDR3: TGCGCCAGCAGCTCCGGGACAGGGACTCCCCTCCACTTT. Its protein is CASSSGTGTPLHF.

A few counts support this clone. The CDR3 region has the DNA TGTGCCAGCAATCGACAGGGGGGAGCCGGGGAGCTGTTTTTT. Its protein is CASNRQGGAGELFF. The V and J genes are TRBV6-5 and TRBJ2-2, with 9 bases lining up with TRBD1. CDR3 size: 14 residues. Germline CDR1 MNHEY, CDR2 SVGAGI. Germline trimming cut 7 bases from V and 6 bases from J; bases unmatched to any gene: 6.

The chain joins TRBV7-2 to TRBJ1-4; D possibly corresponds to TRBD1 (5 bases). The CDR3 length is 16 residues. The germline gives CDR1 SGHTA, CDR2 FQGNSA. V lost 1 base, J lost 3 bases, and 12 bases lay in between. The CDR3 spells CASSLDFQGSNEKLFF. In DNA form, the CDR3 reads TGTGCCAGCAGCTTAGACTTTCAGGGATCTAATGAAAAACTGTTTTTT.

This sequence joins TRBV19 and TRBJ2-7; D might be TRBD2 (6 bases). Germline V gene data show CDR1 as LNHDA and CDR2 as SQIVND (reference sequence). The length of the CDR3 is 13 residues. Trimming removed 2 bases at V and 7 bases at J, with 12 bases between. Here the CDR3 reads CASSIIPAGEQYF. The CDR3 DNA reads as TGTGCCAGTAGTATAATCCCGGCGGGGGAGCAGTACTTC. Combining the CDR3 with reference TRBV19 and TRBJ2-7 gives the whole variable domain DGGITQSPKYLFRKEGQNVTLSCEQNLNHDAMYWYRQDPGQGLRLIYYSQIVNDFQKGDIAEGYSVSREKKESFPLTVTSAQKNPTAFYLCASSIIPAGEQYFGPGTRLTVT.

This chain uses TRBV4-3 with TRBJ1-6; 9 bases line up with TRBD1. This CDR3 has 15 residues. Germline V gene lookup returns CDR1 LGHNA and CDR2 YSLEER. J gave up 7 bases and V 2 bases, and 3 bases lay outside the gene matches. The CDR3 loop reads CASSQTDRGNSPLHF. In nucleotides, the CDR3 is TGCGCCAGCAGCCAAACCGACAGGGGGAATTCACCCCTCCACTTT.

The V call is TRBV6-5, the J call TRBJ2-7; 8 bases are shared with TRBD1. Germline V lookup: CDR1 MNHEY, CDR2 SVGAGI. This CDR3 region has 13 residues. J was trimmed by 5 bases and V by 2 bases; bases with no gene match: 2. This CDR3 reads CASSYNRGDEQYF. As DNA, the CDR3 is TGTGCCAGCAGTTACAACAGGGGGGACGAGCAGTACTTC.

The chain recombines TRBV28 with TRBJ2-3; no reliable D call. The germline V gene encodes CDR1 MDHEN and CDR2 SYDVKM. The CDR3 covers 13 residues. V gave up 7 bases and J gave up 0 bases, with 8 bases separating them. CDR3 DNA: TGTGCCAGCAAGCAGGAAAGCACAGATACGCAGTATTTT. Amino acid sequence: CASKQESTDTQYF.

This clone appeared a few times. V and J are TRBV15 and TRBJ1-2, with D uncertain. The CDR3 loop spans 16 amino acids. CDR1 is LNHNV, CDR2 YYDKDF, per germline (reference sequence). The ends were cut back, 2 bases at V and 4 bases at J, with 17 bases in the middle. The CDR3 sequence: CATSRSTGLLLYGYTF. The CDR3 DNA reads as TGTGCCACCAGCAGAAGTACTGGACTCTTACTCTATGGCTACACCTTC.

This clone was seen once. The chain uses TRBV6-7 and TRBJ1-5; maybe TRBD1 (6 bases). TRBV6-7 is sorted into the ORF group, with uncertain function. Trimming removed 0 bases at V and 5 bases at J, with 26 bases between. This CDR3 region has 20 residues. DNA for the CDR3: TGTGCCAGCAGTTACTCGCTCTCACAGGGTCTGGTCGCGGAGGATCAGCCCCAGCATTTT. It translates to CASSYSLSQGLVAEDQPQHF.

The V gene is TRBV5-4, the J gene TRBJ2-3; 10 nucleotides agree with TRBD2. V lost 4 bases, J lost 3 bases, and 5 bases stayed unmatched. CDR1 and CDR2 from the germline V gene are SGHNT and YYREEE (reference sequence). The CDR3 is 15 amino acids. Here the CDR3 DNA reads TGTGCCAGCAGCCCAGCGGGGGGGCTGACAGATACGCAGTATTTT. Its translation: CASSPAGGLTDTQYF. Full variable domain (outside the CDR3, taken from reference TRBV5-4 and TRBJ2-3): ETGVTQSPTHLIKTRGQQVTLRCSSQSGHNTVSWYQQALGQGPQFIFQYYREEENGRGNFPPRFSGLQFPNYSSELNVNALELDDSALYLCASSPAGGLTDTQYFGPGTRLTVL.

The chain carries TRBV29-1 and TRBJ2-7, with 10 bases fitting TRBD1. In germline, CDR1 is SQVTM, CDR2 ANQGSEA. This CDR3 spans 13 amino acids. V lost 5 bases and J lost 3; bases outside the gene matches: 4. The CDR3 region has the DNA TGCAGCGTTATTCGGACAGGGGGCTACGAGCAGTACTTC. This sequence encodes CSVIRTGGYEQYF.

This chain uses TRBV29-1 with TRBJ2-5; TRBD2 matches at 9 bases. Per the germline V gene, CDR1 is SQVTM and CDR2 is ANQGSEA. Losses at the gene ends were 4 bases for V and 0 bases for J; bases not matched to a gene: 3. CDR3 length equals 14 residues. Here the CDR3 reads CSVAGTSNQETQYF. CDR3 bases: TGCAGCGTTGCCGGGACTAGCAACCAAGAGACCCAGTACTTC.

V and J are TRBV10-2 and TRBJ2-3; 10 nucleotides align to TRBD1. The CDR3 has 16 amino acids. V dropped 2 bases and J dropped 7; count of bases not matched to a gene: 9. The V gene's germline CDR1 is WSHSY and CDR2 SAAADI. The CDR3 sequence is CASSETRDRGGHTQYF. The CDR3 DNA reads TGCGCCAGCAGTGAGACCCGGGACAGGGGAGGGCATACGCAGTATTTT.

The genes are TRBV6-5 and TRBJ2-1; D gene unclear. V dropped 6 bases and J dropped 5 bases, with 14 bases sitting between them. Germline-derived CDR1 and CDR2 are MNHEY and SVGAGI. This CDR3 contains 14 residues. The CDR3 DNA is TGTGCCAGCAGAAGACCCACGGGTCACAATGAGCAGTTCTTC. Translated: CASRRPTGHNEQFF.

This sequence joins TRBV6-5 and TRBJ1-1; no firm D call. The CDR3 is 15 amino acids. Trimming stripped 6 bases from V and 7 bases from J, with 21 bases between. The germline CDR1 and CDR2 sequences are MNHEY and SVGAGI. In DNA, the CDR3 is TGTGCCAGCAGCCCCCCGAGGGCCGTTATGGGTGAAGCTTTCTTT. It yields the protein CASSPPRAVMGEAFF.

CDR3 sequence (DNA): TGTGCCAGCAGCGTGGGGACAGGGGGTCCCTACAATGAGCAGTTCTTC. This gives the protein CASSVGTGGPYNEQFF. The chain uses TRBV9 and TRBJ2-1, with 11 positions matching TRBD1. CDR3 length equals 16 residues. The trim removed 2 bases at V and 2 bases at J, leaving 3 bases unmatched. Germline V lookup: CDR1 SGDLS, CDR2 YYNGEE. The entire variable domain, with the rest obtained from reference TRBV9 and TRBJ2-1, is as follows: DSGVTQTPKHLITATGQRVTLRCSPRSGDLSVYWYQQSLDQGLQFLIQYYNGEERAKGNILERFSAQQFPDLHSELNLSSLELGDSALYFCASSVGTGGPYNEQFFGPGTRLTVL.